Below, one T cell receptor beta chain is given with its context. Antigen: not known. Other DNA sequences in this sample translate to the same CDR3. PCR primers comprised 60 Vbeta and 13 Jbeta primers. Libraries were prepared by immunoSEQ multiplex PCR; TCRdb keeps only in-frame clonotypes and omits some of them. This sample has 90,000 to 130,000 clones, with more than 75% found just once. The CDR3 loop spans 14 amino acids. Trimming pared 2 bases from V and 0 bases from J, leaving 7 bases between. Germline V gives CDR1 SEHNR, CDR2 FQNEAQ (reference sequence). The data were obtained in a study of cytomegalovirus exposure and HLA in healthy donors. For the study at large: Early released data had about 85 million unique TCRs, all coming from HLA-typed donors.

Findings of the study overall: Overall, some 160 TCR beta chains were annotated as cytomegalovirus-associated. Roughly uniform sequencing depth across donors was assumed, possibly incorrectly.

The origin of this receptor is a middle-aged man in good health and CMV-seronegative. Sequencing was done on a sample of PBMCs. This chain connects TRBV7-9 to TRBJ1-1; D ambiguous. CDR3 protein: CASSLTGLNTEAFF. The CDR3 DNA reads TGTGCCAGCAGCTTAACCGGGTTGAACACTGAAGCTTTCTTT.